The 24 T cell receptor beta chains below were found in one sample sequenced in a study of blood T cells in healthy people across ages. The use of a sample-barcoded 5' primer and a J-beta primer mix characterized a second PCR of about 7 to 12 cycles. TCRdb passed the 5' RACE reads through MiXCR, listing each CDR3 protein once. The sample lists around 780,000 distinct CDR3 sequences; approximately 53% were seen once. Sequencing input: blood. The receptors come from a man aged 40-49 years in good health.

This sequence joins TRBV6-1 and TRBJ1-5, with D unresolved. Germline V CDR1 and CDR2: MNHNS, SASEGT. There are 14 residues in the CDR3. The ends were cut back, 0 bases at V and 6 bases at J, with 9 bases in the middle. The CDR3 sequence is CASSEASDFQPQHF. The CDR3 nucleotides are TGTGCCAGCAGTGAAGCTTCGGACTTTCAGCCCCAGCATTTT.

This clonotype was recorded a few times. CDR3 loop: CSLGTSNYEQYF. CDR3 sequence (DNA): TGCAGTTTAGGGACTAGCAACTACGAGCAGTACTTC. The chain joins TRBV20-1 to TRBJ2-5; TRBD2 matches 9 bases. Matching the DNA end better, TRBJ2-7 makes the J call doubtful. The CDR3 is made up of 12 amino acids. From germline, CDR1 is DFQATT and CDR2 SNEGSKA (reference sequence).

The chain links TRBV5-1 to TRBJ2-5; tentatively, D is TRBD1 or TRBD2 (6 bases each). The CDR3 consists of 17 residues. The germline V gene has CDR1 SGHRS and CDR2 YFSETQ. V lost 4 bases and J 4 bases, leaving 23 bases between the germline ends. DNA of the CDR3: TGCGCCAGCAGCCTAAGAAGGGGACCTGGAGGGGGAGAGACCCAGTACTTC. Protein product: CASSLRRGPGGGETQYF.

This chain links TRBV7-2 with TRBJ2-3, with D perhaps matching TRBD2 (5 bases). Germline assignment: CDR1 SGHTA and CDR2 FQGNSA. The V gene lost 0 bases and the J gene lost 5 bases, with 15 bases spanning the gap. The length of the CDR3 is 16 residues. The CDR3 region has the DNA TGTGCCAGCAGCTTAGCCTCGATGCGGGTAATAGATACGCAGTATTTT. It yields the protein CASSLASMRVIDTQYF.

The J gene is TRBJ2-2, the V gene TRBV11-3, with no clear D. The V end was cut by 5 bases, the J end by 1 base, with 8 bases between. Germline assignment: CDR1 SGHNT and CDR2 YENEEA. This CDR3 is 14 amino acids long. CDR3 amino acids: CASSRQENTGELFF. The DNA for the CDR3 is TGTGCCAGCAGCCGCCAGGAGAACACCGGGGAGCTGTTTTTT.

The rearrangement uses TRBV6-2 or TRBV6-3 and TRBJ2-5; possibly TRBD1 for D (6 bases). The CDR3 runs to 15 residues. V was cut by 2 bases and J by 0 bases, with 10 bases left in between. CDR1 MNHEY and CDR2 SVGEGT come from the germline V gene. CDR3 region: CASSYGGQYQETQYF. In nucleotides, the CDR3 is TGTGCCAGCAGTTACGGGGGCCAATACCAAGAGACCCAGTACTTC.

This clonotype was counted only a few times. The V and J genes are TRBV18 and TRBJ2-5; 7 positions match TRBD1. V gave up 3 bases and J gave up 3 bases; unmatched junction bases: 4. This CDR3 is 14 amino acids long. The germline V gene encodes CDR1 KGHSH and CDR2 LQKENI. CDR3 in amino acids: CASSPDRLEETQYF. Written as DNA, the CDR3 is TGTGCCAGCTCACCGGACAGGCTCGAAGAGACCCAGTACTTC. The whole variable domain, filled in from reference TRBV18 and TRBJ2-5, reads NAGVMQNPRHLVRRRGQEARLRCSPMKGHSHVYWYRQLPEEGLKFMVYLQKENIIDESGMPKERFSAEFPKEGPSILRIQQVVRGDSAAYFCASSPDRLEETQYFGPGTRLLVL.

The rearrangement uses TRBV14 and TRBJ2-3; D unresolved. From germline, CDR1 is SGHDN and CDR2 FVKESK. The CDR3 contains 13 residues. Trimming shortened V by 4 bases and J by 6 bases, and 11 bases separated the two germline ends. This chain's CDR3 is CASSPPPADTQYF. CDR3 DNA: TGTGCCAGCAGCCCCCCCCCCGCTGATACGCAGTATTTT. Full variable domain (rest looked up from reference TRBV14 and TRBJ2-3): EAGVTQFPSHSVIEKGQTVTLRCDPISGHDNLYWYRRVMGKEIKFLLHFVKESKQDESGMPNNRFLAERTGGTYSTLKVQPAELEDSGVYFCASSPPPADTQYFGPGTRLTVL.

The chain has TRBV3-1 and TRBJ2-5, with 11 bases lining up with TRBD2. Germline V gives CDR1 LGHDT, CDR2 YNNKEL (reference sequence). The CDR3 totals 16 residues. The V gene end was trimmed by 0 bases and the J gene end by 2 bases; junction bases not matched to a gene: 2. The CDR3: CASSQDRTSGQETQYF. The CDR3 DNA is TGTGCCAGCAGCCAAGACCGGACTAGCGGGCAAGAGACCCAGTACTTC.

As DNA, the CDR3 is TGTGCCAGCAGTTTTCGGGACAGGGGGCAAGAGACCCAGTACTTC. It encodes CASSFRDRGQETQYF. The chain carries TRBV28 and TRBJ2-5; TRBD1 aligns across 11 bases. V was clipped by 3 bases and J by 2 bases; unmatched bases: 2. Germline assignment: CDR1 MDHEN and CDR2 SYDVKM. The CDR3 sequence is 15 residues long. The full variable domain, its missing parts supplied by reference TRBV28 and TRBJ2-5, is DVKVTQSSRYLVKRTGEKVFLECVQDMDHENMFWYRQDPGLGLRLIYFSYDVKMKEKGDIPEGYSVSREKKERFSLILESASTNQTSMYLCASSFRDRGQETQYFGPGTRLLVL.

As for this clonotype: This could be a read error, since a much larger clone is one nucleotide away. The chain employs TRBV29-1 and TRBJ2-7; D gene ambiguous. V shed 8 bases and J shed 3 bases, with 11 bases lying between them. Germline V gene lookup returns CDR1 SQVTM and CDR2 ANQGSEA. The CDR3 runs to 11 residues. The CDR3 bases are TGCAGCCCCAGACGAATCTACGAGCAGTACTTC. It codes for CSPRRIYEQYF.

This clonotype was seen repeatedly, ten times or more. J is TRBJ1-5 and V is TRBV7-8; D may be TRBD1 (5 bases). V was shortened by 2 bases and J by 0 bases, with 17 bases between the two germline ends. Per germline, CDR1 SGHVS and CDR2 FQNEAQ. The CDR3 runs 18 residues. CDR3 coding DNA: TGTGCCAGCAGCTTAAAACCGTGGGGGAGTAATAGCAATCAGCCCCAGCATTTT. Residues: CASSLKPWGSNSNQPQHF.

The chain employs TRBV7-8 and TRBJ2-1; D could derive from TRBD1 or TRBD2 (7 bases each). This CDR3 region has 15 residues. V was clipped by 6 bases and J by 12 bases, with 24 bases between them. The V gene's germline CDR1 is SGHVS and CDR2 FQNEAQ. CDR3 amino acids: CASSFGGTALVGQFF. For the CDR3, the DNA is TGTGCCAGCAGTTTCGGGGGGACAGCCCTAGTTGGGCAGTTCTTC.

This clonotype turned up a few times. V usage is TRBV12-3 or TRBV12-4 and J usage is TRBJ2-5, with D maybe TRBD1 (5 bases). The CDR3 spans 15 residues. V was clipped by 6 bases and J by 1 base, with 15 bases between them. The CDR3 sequence is CASSRDRQTQETQYF. The CDR3 bases are TGTGCCAGCAGCCGCGACAGACAGACCCAAGAGACCCAGTACTTC.

V usage is TRBV11-2 and J usage is TRBJ1-2; 8 bases line up with TRBD1. Germline loops: CDR1 SGHAT, CDR2 FQNNGV. The CDR3 consists of 15 residues. Trimming cost V 1 base and J 8 bases; bases outside gene matches: 9. The CDR3 reads CASSLAGQGGSGYTF. CDR3 DNA sequence: TGTGCCAGCAGCTTAGCAGGACAGGGTGGATCCGGCTACACCTTC.

The chain links TRBV7-9 to TRBJ1-2, with no clear D. This CDR3 has 13 amino acids. V dropped 5 bases and J dropped 3 bases, with 10 bases sitting between them. Germline assignment: CDR1 SEHNR and CDR2 FQNEAQ (reference sequence). The CDR3 DNA is TGTGCCAGCAGCCGCGGACCAGACTATGGCTACACCTTC. Residues: CASSRGPDYGYTF.

The chain recombines TRBV7-8 with TRBJ2-3; D remains ambiguous. The CDR3 runs 15 residues. Germline CDR1 SGHVS, CDR2 FQNEAQ. Trimming pared 4 bases from V and 2 bases from J, leaving 13 bases between. The CDR3 reads CASSSQESVTDTQYF. CDR3 DNA: TGTGCCAGCAGCTCCCAGGAATCTGTCACAGATACGCAGTATTTT.

This clonotype was counted between two and nine times. This chain links TRBV7-2 with TRBJ1-5; D ambiguous. V lost 1 base and J lost 3, with 10 bases in between. The CDR3 contains 15 residues. CDR1 SGHTA and CDR2 FQGNSA come from the germline V gene. The CDR3 region is CASSLGRPYNQPQHF. The DNA for the CDR3 is TGTGCCAGCAGCTTAGGGCGGCCCTACAATCAGCCCCAGCATTTT.

J is TRBJ2-5 and V is TRBV6-2 or TRBV6-3; D not certain. Per germline, CDR1 MNHEY and CDR2 SVGEGT. V gave up 5 bases and J gave up 5 bases, with 6 bases separating them. This CDR3 region has 11 residues. CDR3 sequence: CASSMAETQYF. CDR3 DNA: TGTGCCAGCAGTATGGCGGAGACCCAGTACTTC.

This clonotype showed up many times. The chain is built from TRBV4-3 and TRBJ2-5; a possible D gene is TRBD1 (5 bases). The CDR3 contains 14 residues. The V gene lost 0 bases and the J gene lost 5 bases, with 10 bases spanning the gap. CDR1 is LGHNA, CDR2 YSLEER, per germline. DNA of the CDR3: TGCGCCAGCAGCCAAGACAGGGCCGGGGAGACCCAGTACTTC. This codes for CASSQDRAGETQYF.

The rearrangement uses TRBV5-1 and TRBJ1-2; no clear D gene. This CDR3 spans 14 amino acids. Trimming shortened V by 7 bases and J by 3 bases, and 16 bases separated the two germline ends. Germline loops: CDR1 SGHRS, CDR2 YFSETQ. The chain's CDR3 is CASRYWGSHYGYTF. The CDR3 DNA sequence: TGCGCCAGCCGTTACTGGGGATCACACTATGGCTACACCTTC.

This clonotype was seen more than once but under ten times. This rearrangement joins TRBV14 to TRBJ2-3; the match to TRBD2 covers 8 bases. Germline CDR1 reads SGHDN; CDR2 reads FVKESK. This CDR3 has 15 amino acids. The J segment lost 3 bases and the V segment lost 6 bases, leaving 8 bases of the junction unmatched. This chain's CDR3 is CASRKTAGVTDTQYF. CDR3 sequence (DNA): TGTGCCAGCAGGAAAACAGCGGGAGTGACAGATACGCAGTATTTT.

This clonotype was detected only a few times. This chain uses TRBV5-1 with TRBJ2-3, with TRBD2 identical over 11 bases. Germline CDR1 SGHRS, CDR2 YFSETQ. V shed 4 bases and J 2 bases; nucleotides not matched to a gene: 6. The CDR3 runs 16 residues. This CDR3 reads CASSPSGGPPTDTQYF. The DNA of the CDR3 is TGCGCCAGCAGCCCTAGCGGGGGGCCACCCACAGATACGCAGTATTTT. Full variable domain (rest looked up from reference TRBV5-1 and TRBJ2-3): KAGVTQTPRYLIKTRGQQVTLSCSPISGHRSVSWYQQTPGQGLQFLFEYFSETQRNKGNFPGRFSGRQFSNSRSEMNVSTLELGDSALYLCASSPSGGPPTDTQYFGPGTRLTVL.

This rearrangement joins TRBV20-1 to TRBJ2-5; unclear D gene. This CDR3 comprises 15 residues. Trimming stripped 2 bases from V and 0 bases from J, with 13 bases between. CDR1 is DFQATT, CDR2 SNEGSKA, per germline (reference sequence). The CDR3 spells CSARNQLDYQETQYF. The CDR3 nucleotides are TGCAGTGCTAGAAATCAATTAGACTACCAAGAGACCCAGTACTTC.